The 8 T cell receptor beta chains in this list originate from one sample, sequenced in a study of cytomegalovirus exposure and HLA in healthy donors. This PCR relied on a set of 60 Vbeta primers and 13 Jbeta primers. Only in-frame clones appear in the TCRdb table, and some are missing; sequencing was by immunoSEQ multiplex PCR. The sample has about 70,000 clones, 70% to 90% seen once. The sequencing input was PBMCs. The origin of the receptors is a woman aged 25 to 39 in good health and CMV-seronegative.

This clone was recorded once. The V and J genes are TRBV9 and TRBJ2-7; 9 positions agree with TRBD2. The ends lost 3 bases at V and 4 bases at J; junction bases unmatched: 8. The germline V gene encodes CDR1 SGDLS and CDR2 YYNGEE. The CDR3 sequence is 15 residues long. The CDR3 is CASSGSERGEYEQYF. The DNA of the CDR3 is TGTGCCAGCAGCGGATCGGAGCGGGGGGAGTACGAGCAGTACTTC.

This clone has only one observation. This chain uses TRBV19 with TRBJ2-1; 7 nucleotides match TRBD2. With 4 bases clipped from V and 10 bases from J, the junction kept 7 bases outside the gene matches. This CDR3 has 13 amino acids. Germline V gene sequence: CDR1 LNHDA, CDR2 SQIVND (reference sequence). The CDR3 is CASSTFASGEQFF. CDR3 nucleotides: TGTGCCAGTAGTACGTTCGCTAGCGGAGAGCAGTTCTTC.

This clone was detected only a few times. The chain uses TRBV18 and TRBJ2-2, with D tentatively TRBD1 (6 bases). Germline lookup yields CDR1 KGHSH and CDR2 LQKENI. The V gene lost 1 base and the J gene lost 0 bases, with 15 bases spanning the gap. The CDR3 is 18 amino acids. The CDR3: CASSPRSSTGSNTGELFF. CDR3 nucleotides: TGTGCCAGCTCACCACGTTCTTCGACAGGATCGAACACCGGGGAGCTGTTTTTT.

The J gene is TRBJ1-1, the V gene TRBV7-2; D possibly corresponds to TRBD1 (5 bases). Trimming removed 5 bases from V and 8 bases from J, with 15 bases in between. The CDR3 has 13 residues. Germline CDR1 reads SGHTA; CDR2 reads FQGNSA. The CDR3 loop reads CASSLDRGSEAFF. CDR3 sequence (DNA): TGTGCCAGCAGCCTAGACCGGGGGTCCGAAGCTTTCTTT.

V gene TRBV4-3 combines with J gene TRBJ2-2; 10 bases fit TRBD1. J was trimmed by 4 bases and V by 5 bases; bases with no gene match: 10. CDR1 and CDR2 (germline): LGHNA, YSLEER. CDR3 length: 17 amino acids. CDR3 region: CASSFRQGAVGTGELFF. The CDR3 DNA sequence: TGCGCCAGCAGCTTTCGACAGGGGGCAGTCGGCACCGGGGAGCTGTTTTTT.

This chain links TRBV5-1 with TRBJ1-2; 12 nucleotides agree with TRBD1. V lost 4 bases to trimming and J lost 1 base; unmatched junction nucleotides: 8. The CDR3 has 17 amino acids. The germline gives CDR1 SGHRS, CDR2 YFSETQ. The CDR3 spells CASSPGQGAVVNYGYTF. The CDR3 DNA is TGCGCCAGCAGCCCGGGACAGGGGGCTGTTGTTAACTATGGCTACACCTTC.

The chain is built from TRBV28 and TRBJ2-7; tentative D call: TRBD1 (6 bases). V was pared by 5 bases and J by 3 bases, with 8 bases between. This CDR3 contains 12 residues. Germline V CDR1 and CDR2: MDHEN, SYDVKM. The DNA of the CDR3 is TGTGCCAGCAGTGGACAGAACTACGAGCAGTACTTC. Translating it yields CASSGQNYEQYF.

The chain combines TRBV28 with TRBJ2-3; possible D gene TRBD2, 6 bases. CDR1 is MDHEN and CDR2 is SYDVKM in the germline V gene. CDR3 length: 14 amino acids. V was clipped by 6 bases and J by 1 base, with 11 bases between them. For the CDR3, the DNA is TGTGCCAGCAGCCCCCCTAGCGGCACAGATACGCAGTATTTT. Its translation: CASSPPSGTDTQYF.